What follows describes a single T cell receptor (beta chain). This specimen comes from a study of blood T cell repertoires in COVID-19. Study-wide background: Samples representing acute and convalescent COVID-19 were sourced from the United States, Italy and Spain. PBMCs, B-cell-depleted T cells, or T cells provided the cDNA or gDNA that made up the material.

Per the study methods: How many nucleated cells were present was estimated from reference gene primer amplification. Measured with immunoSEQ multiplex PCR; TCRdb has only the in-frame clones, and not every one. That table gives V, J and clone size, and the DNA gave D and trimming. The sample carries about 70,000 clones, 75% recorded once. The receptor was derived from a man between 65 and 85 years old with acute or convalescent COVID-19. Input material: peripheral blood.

CDR3 loop: CASSRLAGTVYAGELFF. CDR3 nucleotides: TGCGCCAGCAGCCGACTTGCGGGGACTGTTTACGCCGGGGAGCTGTTTTTT. The gene calls are TRBV5-1 and TRBJ2-2, with D tentatively TRBD2 (6 bases). The CDR3 sequence is 17 residues long. Trimming took off 4 bases at V and 6 bases at J, with 22 bases between the two ends. In germline, CDR1 is SGHRS, CDR2 YFSETQ.